The subject of this entry is one T cell receptor (beta chain). V lost 0 bases, J lost 3 bases, and 3 bases stayed unmatched. The germline CDR1 and CDR2 sequences are SGDLS and YYNGEE. The CDR3 sequence is 14 residues long. Profiling relied on immunoSEQ multiplex PCR, and the TCRdb table lists in-frame clones only, not all of them. The sample holds over 70,000 clones, 80% to 95% seen once. This record comes from a study of T cell changes during pregnancy in multiple sclerosis. The sequence came from a female donor in good health, enrolled as a control in a pregnancy study. The chain has TRBV9 and TRBJ2-7; the match to TRBD2 covers 7 bases. Sequences were derived from peripheral blood, sampled in the first trimester of pregnancy. CDR3 coding DNA: TGTGCCAGCAGCGTAGGGGCTAGCGGCTACGAGCAGTACTTC. Translated: CASSVGASGYEQYF.